This TCR beta chain was captured by sequencing in a study of cytomegalovirus exposure and HLA in healthy donors. Amplification used 60 Vbeta primers and 13 Jbeta primers. Profiling relied on immunoSEQ multiplex PCR, and the TCRdb table lists in-frame clones only, not all of them. Of 64,000 or so clones in the sample, around two thirds were seen once. Trimming cost V 6 bases and J 5 bases, with 14 bases left between them. Germline-derived CDR1 and CDR2 are SGHTS and YDEGEE. The CDR3 loop spans 13 amino acids. This clone was picked up a small number of times. Its antigen is not known. Findings and caveats of the study: There was a cluster of highly shared sequence variants that was likely a sequencing artifact.

The chain is built from TRBV5-8 and TRBJ2-5; TRBD1 might be the D (6 bases). This receptor was obtained from a woman aged 45-59 years in good health and CMV-seropositive. The sequenced sample consisted of PBMCs. The CDR3 sequence is CASILQGRETQYF. As DNA, the CDR3 is TGTGCCAGCATCCTACAGGGTCGGGAGACCCAGTACTTC.